This TCR beta chain was retrieved from a study of OX40 agonist ivuxolimab in advanced cancers. Context from the whole study: Ivuxolimab was a fully human IgG2 agonistic monoclonal antibody targeting the costimulatory receptor OX40 (CD134). Intravenous ivuxolimab was administered to patients every 2 weeks at six dose levels: 0.01, 0.1, 0.3, 1.5, 3 and 10 mg/kg. Of the 50 to 55 dose-escalation patients, hepatocellular carcinoma was present in 19, melanoma in around 15, renal cell carcinoma in 9 and head and neck cancer in 9. In the dose-escalation cohort, 70% to 85% of patients were male, and the mean age was about 55 years, with a range of roughly 20 to 80. Prior anti-PD-1, anti-PD-L1 or anti-CTLA-4 therapy was permitted, and checkpoint inhibitors had been received by approximately 39% of dose-escalation patients. Partial responses occurred in three dose-escalation patients: two with cutaneous melanoma and one with hepatocellular carcinoma. Peripheral TCRbeta sequencing aimed to test whether ivuxolimab altered TCR sequence diversity and caused clonal T-cell expansion. The paper covers the monotherapy dose-escalation part of the phase I ivuxolimab trial, which included N ≈ 57 patients.

The paper's findings and limits, for the study overall: In the 0.1-3.0 mg/kg groups, partial responders were among the patients with the lowest normalized peripheral clonal expansion, particularly in CD8+ T cells. After ivuxolimab, more expanded clones were found on average in CD8+ T cells than in CD4+ T cells. Low levels of normalized T-cell clonal expansion were also seen in some patients who did not respond. Which antigens the clonally expanded peripheral T cells were specific for was not determined. At doses of 0.1 to 3.0 mg/kg, clonal expansion of both CD4+ and CD8+ T cells in blood was seen between baseline and week 6.

Spanning cysteine to phenylalanine, the CDR3 consists of 14 amino acids. CDR3 DNA is the only sequence kept; it has 42 bases, read in frame from the first base. The germline V gene encodes CDR1 LNHNV and CDR2 YYDKDF (reference sequence). V drops 1 base and J drops 4 bases, leaving 10 bases in between. For sequencing of the TCRbeta CDR3 region, genomic DNA was extracted from the sorted cells. The immunoSEQ Assay was used for sequencing of TCRbeta CDR3 regions. In TCRdb, the immuneACCESS table is reduced to in-frame sequences with V and J assigned. These tables do not hold every clone; where another copy was compared, an unresolved V gene accounts for under half, and the others remain unexplained. Counted in this sample were 80,000 to 100,000 clones; around 90% of them appeared once. About 1.6% of the sample rests with the top ten. The trial excluded patients who had a history of autoimmune disease or were on systemic immunosuppression. Peripheral blood for TCR sequencing was collected from all dose cohorts at baseline, on cycle 4 day 1, and on cycle 7 day 1. Samples came from an open-label, multicenter, first-in-human phase I dose-escalation trial of ivuxolimab. Adults with locally advanced or metastatic melanoma, renal cell carcinoma, hepatocellular carcinoma or head and neck squamous cell carcinoma were enrolled in the trial. CD4+ and CD8+ T cells were sorted separately from peripheral blood before TCR sequencing.

Concerning this clone: It lacks a known antigen. No base qualities exist here, and no much larger clone lies one base off it.

Material: CD4+ or CD8+ T cells sorted from blood, obtained in a trial of the OX40 agonist ivuxolimab. The V gene is TRBV15 and the J gene is TRBJ1-2, with no confident D gene call. The clonotype was recovered from an adult with an advanced solid tumor such as melanoma, head and neck, liver or kidney cancer. The CDR3 region has the sequence CATSRGIQLYGYTF. The nucleotides are TGTGCCACCAGCAGAGGCATACAGCTCTATGGCTACACCTTC.